Following are 26 T cell receptor beta chains from one sample sequenced in a study of T cell responses to AZD1222 COVID-19 vaccine. Here immunoSEQ multiplex PCR was the method, and the copy in TCRdb shows in-frame clones only, minus some. The sample yields about 140,000 clones, roughly 92% seen once. The source material was peripheral blood, sampled on day 0 of AZD1222 vaccination. These receptors were taken from an adult in good health.

The V gene is TRBV7-8, the J gene TRBJ1-1; TRBD1 matches at 9 bases. The J segment lost 4 bases and the V segment lost 2 bases, leaving 8 bases of the junction unmatched. CDR1 SGHVS and CDR2 FQNEAQ come from the germline V gene. The CDR3 extends over 16 amino acids. The CDR3 DNA reads TGTGCCAGCAGCTTAATTGGGACAGGGATCGGCACTGAAGCTTTCTTT. Its translation is CASSLIGTGIGTEAFF.

The chain has TRBV5-8 and TRBJ2-7, with 8 bases matching TRBD1. With 1 base clipped from V and 6 bases from J, the junction kept 15 bases outside the gene matches. Germline loops: CDR1 SGHTS, CDR2 YDEGEE. The CDR3 loop spans 17 amino acids. The CDR3 loop reads CASSLTSYITGGFEQYF. In DNA, the CDR3 is TGTGCCAGCAGCTTGACTTCTTATATAACAGGGGGATTCGAGCAGTACTTC. The full variable domain, in which reference TRBV5-8 and TRBJ2-7 provide the parts outside the CDR3, is EAGVTQSPTHLIKTRGQQATLRCSPISGHTSVYWYQQALGLGLQFLLWYDEGEERNRGNFPPRFSGRQFPNYSSELNVNALELEDSALYLCASSLTSYITGGFEQYFGPGTRLTVT.

This chain uses TRBV29-1 with TRBJ2-2; TRBD1 matches at 7 bases. CDR1 is SQVTM, CDR2 ANQGSEA, per germline. This CDR3 has 13 residues. V gave up 4 bases and J gave up 1 base; unmatched junction bases: 0. The CDR3 is CSVGTGNTGELFF. The DNA of the CDR3 is TGCAGCGTTGGGACAGGGAACACCGGGGAGCTGTTTTTT.

V usage is TRBV19 and J usage is TRBJ1-5, with TRBD1 matching over 7 bases. Germline V gene data show CDR1 as LNHDA and CDR2 as SQIVND (reference sequence). The CDR3 spans 16 residues. The junction had 11 bases not matched to a gene; V was cut back by 6 bases and J by 3 bases. This chain's CDR3 is CASSPRGGTSNQPQHF. Written as DNA, the CDR3 is TGTGCCAGTAGCCCCAGGGGGGGGACTTCCAATCAGCCCCAGCATTTT.

The V gene is TRBV5-5, the J gene TRBJ2-7; 7 nucleotides align to TRBD2. After removal of 4 bases from V and 5 bases from J, the junction contained 12 bases not matched to a gene. The CDR3 sequence is 15 residues long. The germline gives CDR1 SGHKS, CDR2 YYEKEE (reference sequence). This CDR3 reads CASSELAGGLHEQYF. CDR3 DNA sequence: TGTGCCAGCAGCGAGTTAGCGGGTGGGCTCCACGAGCAGTACTTC.

The V gene is TRBV10-3, the J gene TRBJ2-2; 7 nucleotides line up with TRBD1. The CDR3 runs 16 residues. CDR1 and CDR2 from the germline V gene are ENHRY and SYGVKD. V was pared by 2 bases and J by 0 bases, with 3 bases of the junction left unmatched. CDR3 residues: CAISEPTGANTGELFF. In nucleotides, the CDR3 is TGTGCCATCAGTGAGCCAACAGGGGCGAACACCGGGGAGCTGTTTTTT.

J is TRBJ1-2 and V is TRBV19, with 12 bases fitting TRBD1. The germline CDR1 and CDR2 sequences are LNHDA and SQIVND (reference sequence). After removal of 6 bases from V and 2 bases from J, the junction contained 10 bases not matched to a gene. The CDR3 runs 17 residues. The chain's CDR3 is CASSPGTGGMGNYGYTF. CDR3 sequence (DNA): TGTGCCAGTAGCCCCGGGACAGGGGGCATGGGAAACTATGGCTACACCTTC.

This clone was recorded only once. CDR3 nucleotide sequence: TGCGCCAGCAGCTTCTTACTAGCGGGGGGCGGGGATGAGCAGTTCTTC. Its translation: CASSFLLAGGGDEQFF. V gene TRBV5-1 combines with J gene TRBJ2-1; 12 bases are shared with TRBD2. Per germline, CDR1 SGHRS and CDR2 YFSETQ. This CDR3 has 16 residues. After removal of 2 bases from V and 8 bases from J, the junction contained 8 bases not matched to a gene.

This rearrangement joins TRBV28 to TRBJ2-7; possible D gene TRBD1, 6 bases. Deletions cut 3 bases from V and 5 bases from J, with 14 bases between. The CDR3 spans 14 residues. Per germline, CDR1 MDHEN and CDR2 SYDVKM. Written as DNA, the CDR3 is TGTGCCAGCAGTTTTAACAGGGCGTCTCACGAGCAGTACTTC. As protein: CASSFNRASHEQYF. Filled out from reference TRBV28 and TRBJ2-7, the complete variable domain reads DVKVTQSSRYLVKRTGEKVFLECVQDMDHENMFWYRQDPGLGLRLIYFSYDVKMKEKGDIPEGYSVSREKKERFSLILESASTNQTSMYLCASSFNRASHEQYFGPGTRLTVT.

V usage is TRBV7-2 and J usage is TRBJ2-1; 11 nucleotides match TRBD2. Germline CDR1 SGHTA, CDR2 FQGNSA. The CDR3 has 16 amino acids. V shed 6 bases, J shed 0 bases, and the junction held 4 bases outside the gene matches. This CDR3 reads CASRSTSGSSYNEQFF. The CDR3 nucleotides read TGTGCCAGCAGGTCCACTAGCGGGAGCTCCTACAATGAGCAGTTCTTC.

This chain joins TRBV19 and TRBJ2-2; TRBD2 matches 9 bases. Germline V CDR1 and CDR2: LNHDA, SQIVND (reference sequence). The V and J ends lost 5 bases and 0 bases, in that order; junction bases with no gene match: 4. The CDR3 length is 16 residues. The DNA for the CDR3 is TGTGCCAGTAGTGGACGGACTAGCGCGAACACCGGGGAGCTGTTTTTT. This sequence encodes CASSGRTSANTGELFF.

The chain is built from TRBV11-2 and TRBJ1-2; D gene ambiguous. Trimming stripped 5 bases from V and 0 bases from J, with 13 bases between. This CDR3 is built from 15 residues. Looked up from germline, CDR1 is SGHAT and CDR2 is FQNNGV. DNA of the CDR3: TGTGCCAGCAGCCCACTGGCCCTAGCTAACTATGGCTACACCTTC. Translation: CASSPLALANYGYTF.

The chain employs TRBV27 and TRBJ2-1; D not resolved. V lost 3 bases and J lost 8, with 23 bases in between. This CDR3 is built from 17 residues. The V gene's germline CDR1 is MNHEY and CDR2 SMNVEV (reference sequence). CDR3 nucleotides: TGTGCCAGCAGTTTCGGCATCGTAGGGCTGTCTAGGGATGAGCAGTTCTTC. Protein product: CASSFGIVGLSRDEQFF.

The chain joins TRBV28 to TRBJ2-7; 9 nucleotides line up with TRBD1. V lost 6 bases to trimming and J lost 4 bases; unmatched junction nucleotides: 10. The CDR3 is made up of 15 amino acids. Germline V gives CDR1 MDHEN, CDR2 SYDVKM. CDR3 nucleotide sequence: TGTGCCAGCAGCTCCGGGACAGGGTCTTTTTACGAGCAGTACTTC. Protein: CASSSGTGSFYEQYF. The complete variable domain, with remaining parts taken from reference TRBV28 and TRBJ2-7, reads DVKVTQSSRYLVKRTGEKVFLECVQDMDHENMFWYRQDPGLGLRLIYFSYDVKMKEKGDIPEGYSVSREKKERFSLILESASTNQTSMYLCASSSGTGSFYEQYFGPGTRLTVT.

This chain uses TRBV7-2 with TRBJ2-7, with 9 bases identical to TRBD2. The CDR3 is 15 residues long. Germline V gene lookup returns CDR1 SGHTA and CDR2 FQGNSA. V gave up 4 bases and J gave up 3 bases; unmatched junction bases: 7. The CDR3 nucleotides read TGTGCCAGCAGCTCGCGGGAGGGCCTCATCTACGAGCAGTACTTC. Translation gives CASSSREGLIYEQYF. Together with reference TRBV7-2 and TRBJ2-7, the CDR3 gives the full variable domain: GAGVSQSPSNKVTEKGKDVELRCDPISGHTALYWYRQSLGQGLEFLIYFQGNSAPDKSGLPSDRFSAERTGGSVSTLTIQRTQQEDSAVYLCASSSREGLIYEQYFGPGTRLTVT.

This chain connects TRBV19 to TRBJ2-1; 8 nucleotides align to TRBD2. CDR3 length equals 15 residues. Germline loops: CDR1 LNHDA, CDR2 SQIVND (reference sequence). The V segment lost 6 bases and the J segment 4 bases; nucleotides outside the gene matches: 8. Written as DNA, the CDR3 is TGTGCCAGTAGGTTCGCGGGAGGAGCATACAATGAGCAGTTCTTC. Residues: CASRFAGGAYNEQFF.

The rearrangement joins TRBV4-1 to TRBJ2-1; 12 positions match TRBD2. Germline assignment: CDR1 MGHRA and CDR2 YSYEKL. V dropped 1 base and J dropped 1; count of bases not matched to a gene: 2. This CDR3 contains 17 residues. CDR3 sequence: CASSQGLAGASYNEQFF. The CDR3, as DNA: TGCGCCAGCAGCCAAGGACTAGCGGGAGCATCCTACAATGAGCAGTTCTTC.

The chain recombines TRBV29-1 with TRBJ2-6; 8 nucleotides match TRBD1. V trimming: 3 bases; J trimming: 0 bases; junction bases outside the gene matches: 13. This CDR3 has 19 amino acids. CDR1 is SQVTM and CDR2 is ANQGSEA in the germline V gene. The CDR3 is CSVDGGMGTGHSGANVLTF. CDR3 in DNA: TGCAGCGTTGATGGAGGGATGGGGACAGGACACTCTGGGGCCAACGTCCTGACTTTC. The full variable domain, its missing parts supplied by reference TRBV29-1 and TRBJ2-6, is SAVISQKPSRDICQRGTSLTIQCQVDSQVTMMFWYRQQPGQSLTLIATANQGSEATYESGFVIDKFPISRPNLTFSTLTVSNMSPEDSSIYLCSVDGGMGTGHSGANVLTFGAGSRLTVL.

The V call is TRBV19, the J call TRBJ1-6; D unclear. The germline V and J ends were trimmed by 3 bases and 3 bases, with 3 bases remaining between them. CDR1 LNHDA and CDR2 SQIVND come from the germline V gene (reference sequence). The CDR3 runs to 13 residues. In DNA form, the CDR3 reads TGTGCCAGTAGTATCTTCTATAATTCACCCCTCCACTTT. It codes for CASSIFYNSPLHF.

The rearrangement joins TRBV4-2 to TRBJ1-2; weak D call: TRBD1 (5 bases). Deletions cut 1 base from V and 2 bases from J, with 8 bases between. CDR1 and CDR2 (germline): LGHNA, YNFKEQ. This CDR3 comprises 14 residues. The CDR3 loop is CASSQVTENYGYTF. CDR3 coding DNA: TGTGCCAGCAGCCAAGTGACAGAGAACTATGGCTACACCTTC.

V gene TRBV21-1 combines with J gene TRBJ1-5. TRBV21-1 counts as a pseudogene. The CDR3 spans 19 residues. The CDR3: CASSSRVLLSRTSNQPQHF. DNA for the CDR3: TGTGCCAGCAGCAGCCGGGTCCTTCTTTCGCGCACCAGCAATCAGCCCCAGCATTTT.

This clone was counted between two and nine times. The rearrangement links TRBV7-2 to TRBJ2-2; tentatively, D is TRBD2 (6 bases). CDR3 length equals 15 residues. The V and J ends lost 5 bases and 0 bases respectively, with 10 bases between them. In germline, CDR1 is SGHTA, CDR2 FQGNSA. CDR3 coding DNA: TGTGCCAGCAGCCCCCGACTAGCGAACACCGGGGAGCTGTTTTTT. The encoded protein is CASSPRLANTGELFF.

The chain has TRBV24-1 and TRBJ2-1; D gene ambiguous. V was pared by 3 bases and J by 4 bases, with 6 bases between. Germline values: CDR1 KGHDR, CDR2 SFDVKD. The CDR3 is made up of 13 amino acids. Written as DNA, the CDR3 is TGTGCCACCAGTGATCCGGCTTACAATGAGCAGTTCTTC. The encoded protein is CATSDPAYNEQFF.

The chain carries TRBV4-2 and TRBJ2-1; tentatively, D is TRBD1 (6 bases). The germline CDR1 and CDR2 sequences are LGHNA and YNFKEQ. CDR3 length equals 15 residues. V gave up 1 base and J gave up 8 bases, with 15 bases separating them. Here the CDR3 reads CASSQVRGNGDEQFF. DNA of the CDR3: TGTGCCAGCAGCCAAGTGAGGGGGAATGGGGATGAGCAGTTCTTC.

The rearrangement joins TRBV7-2 to TRBJ2-7, with unresolved D. Trimming left V 6 bases short and J 2 bases short, with 11 bases between. Germline V gene data show CDR1 as SGHTA and CDR2 as FQGNSA. The CDR3 covers 13 residues. CDR3 nucleotide sequence: TGTGCCAGCAGTGTGGCGGACCCCTACGAGCAGTACTTC. Protein sequence: CASSVADPYEQYF.

V and J are TRBV5-4 and TRBJ1-2; possibly TRBD1 for D (6 bases). Trimming took off 2 bases at V and 8 bases at J, with 13 bases between the two ends. The CDR3 covers 13 residues. Germline V lookup: CDR1 SGHNT, CDR2 YYREEE (reference sequence). The CDR3 loop reads CASSFQGRDGYTF. CDR3 sequence (DNA): TGTGCCAGCAGCTTTCAGGGGCGGGACGGCTACACCTTC. Full variable domain (outside the CDR3, taken from reference TRBV5-4 and TRBJ1-2): ETGVTQSPTHLIKTRGQQVTLRCSSQSGHNTVSWYQQALGQGPQFIFQYYREEENGRGNFPPRFSGLQFPNYSSELNVNALELDDSALYLCASSFQGRDGYTFGSGTRLTVV.